This T cell receptor beta chain was observed in a study of control samples from healthy donors and cancer patients. Sequenced by immunoSEQ multiplex PCR; TCRdb stores in-frame clones only, minus some. The sample records 150,000 or so clones, roughly 89% being singletons. V lost 0 bases and J lost 10, with 7 bases in between. This CDR3 is 13 amino acids long. Germline loops: CDR1 LGHNA, CDR2 YNFKEQ. This TCR derives from a man aged 25 to 45 in good health. The sample consisted of blood. V is TRBV4-2 and J is TRBJ1-6; unclear D gene. This CDR3 is CASSQEMGSPLHF. As DNA, the CDR3 is TGTGCCAGCAGCCAAGAGATGGGATCACCCCTCCACTTT.